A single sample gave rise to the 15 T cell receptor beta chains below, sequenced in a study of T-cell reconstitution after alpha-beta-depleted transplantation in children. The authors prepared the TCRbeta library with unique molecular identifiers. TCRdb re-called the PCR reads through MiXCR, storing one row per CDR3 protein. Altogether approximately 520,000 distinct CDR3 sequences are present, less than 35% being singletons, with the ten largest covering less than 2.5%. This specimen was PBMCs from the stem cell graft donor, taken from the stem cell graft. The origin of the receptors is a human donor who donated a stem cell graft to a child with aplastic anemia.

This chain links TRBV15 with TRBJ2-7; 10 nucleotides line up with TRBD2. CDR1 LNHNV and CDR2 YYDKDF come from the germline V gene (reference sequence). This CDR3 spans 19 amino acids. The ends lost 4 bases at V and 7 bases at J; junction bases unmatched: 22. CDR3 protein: CATSNPRGSGRVMGSEQYF. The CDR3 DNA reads TGTGCCACCAGCAACCCTCGGGGCAGCGGGAGGGTAATGGGTTCGGAGCAGTACTTC.

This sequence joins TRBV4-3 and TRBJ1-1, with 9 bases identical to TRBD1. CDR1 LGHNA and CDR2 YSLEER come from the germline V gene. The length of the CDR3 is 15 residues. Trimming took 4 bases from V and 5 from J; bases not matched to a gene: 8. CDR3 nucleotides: TGCGCCAGCAGCCCTCCGGGACAGGGCCAAACTGAAGCTTTCTTT. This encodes CASSPPGQGQTEAFF.

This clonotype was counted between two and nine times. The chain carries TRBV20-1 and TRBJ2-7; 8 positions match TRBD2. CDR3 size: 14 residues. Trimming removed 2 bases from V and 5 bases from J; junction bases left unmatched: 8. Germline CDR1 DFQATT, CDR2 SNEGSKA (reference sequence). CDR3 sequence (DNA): TGCAGTGCTAGAAGTGTAGGGCGGGAGGACGAGCAGTACTTC. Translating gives CSARSVGREDEQYF.

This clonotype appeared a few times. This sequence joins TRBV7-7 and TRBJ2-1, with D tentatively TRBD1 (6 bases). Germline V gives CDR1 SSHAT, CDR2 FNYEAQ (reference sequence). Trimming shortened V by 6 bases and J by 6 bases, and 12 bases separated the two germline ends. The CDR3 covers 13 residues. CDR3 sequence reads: CASSPQQGNEQFF. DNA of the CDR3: TGTGCCAGCAGTCCTCAACAGGGCAATGAGCAGTTCTTC.

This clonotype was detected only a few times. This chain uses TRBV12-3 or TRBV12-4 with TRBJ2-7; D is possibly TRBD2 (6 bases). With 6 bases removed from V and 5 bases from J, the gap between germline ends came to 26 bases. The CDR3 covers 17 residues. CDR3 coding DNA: TGTGCCAGCAGCCCTCTCGTAGGACTACACCTTGAGGACGAGCAGTACTTC. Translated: CASSPLVGLHLEDEQYF.

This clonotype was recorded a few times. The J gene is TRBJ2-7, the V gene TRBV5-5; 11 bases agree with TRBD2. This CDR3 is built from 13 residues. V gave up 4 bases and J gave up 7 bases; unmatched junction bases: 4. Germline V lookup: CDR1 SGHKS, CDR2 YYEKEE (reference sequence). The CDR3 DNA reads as TGTGCCAGCAGCGCTAGCGGGAGGAGTGAGCAGTACGTC. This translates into CASSASGRSEQYV.

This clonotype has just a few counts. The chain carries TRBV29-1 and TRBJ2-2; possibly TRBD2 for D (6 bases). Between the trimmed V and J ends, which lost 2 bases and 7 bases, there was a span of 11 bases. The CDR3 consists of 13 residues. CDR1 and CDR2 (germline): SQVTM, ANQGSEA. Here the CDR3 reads CSVELMRGGELFF. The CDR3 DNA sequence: TGCAGCGTTGAACTCATGCGGGGCGGGGAGCTGTTTTTT.

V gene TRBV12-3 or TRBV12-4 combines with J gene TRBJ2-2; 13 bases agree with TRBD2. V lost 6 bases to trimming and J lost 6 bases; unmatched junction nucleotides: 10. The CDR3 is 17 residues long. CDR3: CASRPGLAGDIPGELFF. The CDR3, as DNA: TGTGCCAGCAGACCCGGACTAGCGGGAGATATTCCCGGGGAGCTGTTTTTT.

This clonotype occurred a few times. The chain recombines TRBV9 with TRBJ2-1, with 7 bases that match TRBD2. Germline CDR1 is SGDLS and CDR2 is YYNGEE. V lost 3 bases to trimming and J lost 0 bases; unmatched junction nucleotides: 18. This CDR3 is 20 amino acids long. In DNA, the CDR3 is TGTGCCAGCAGCGCCCACTACTCTTACCTAGCGGTAAGCTCCTACAATGAGCAGTTCTTC. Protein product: CASSAHYSYLAVSSYNEQFF.

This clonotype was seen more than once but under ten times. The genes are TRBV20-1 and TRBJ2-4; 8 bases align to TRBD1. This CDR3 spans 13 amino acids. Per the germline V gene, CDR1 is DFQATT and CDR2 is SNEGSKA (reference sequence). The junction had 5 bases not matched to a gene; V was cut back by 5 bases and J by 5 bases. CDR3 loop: CSAGLQGENIQYF. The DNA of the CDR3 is TGCAGTGCTGGCCTACAGGGGGAAAACATTCAGTACTTC.

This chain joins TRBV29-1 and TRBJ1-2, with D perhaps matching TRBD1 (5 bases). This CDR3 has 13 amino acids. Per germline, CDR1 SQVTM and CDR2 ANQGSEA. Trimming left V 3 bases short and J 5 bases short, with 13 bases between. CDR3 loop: CSVDRSSGYGYTF. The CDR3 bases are TGCAGCGTTGACAGGTCCTCAGGGTATGGCTACACCTTC.

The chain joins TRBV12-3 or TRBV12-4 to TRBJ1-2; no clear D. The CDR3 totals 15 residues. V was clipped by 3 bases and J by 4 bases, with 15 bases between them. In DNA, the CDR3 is TGTGCCAGCAGTTTGGGAAGCCCCTCATCCTATGGCTACACCTTC. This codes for CASSLGSPSSYGYTF.

This chain's CDR3 is CASSYGAGGPSNEQFF. The CDR3 DNA reads TGTGCCAGCAGCTATGGAGCGGGAGGGCCTTCCAATGAGCAGTTCTTC. V and J are TRBV9 and TRBJ2-1; 10 nucleotides agree with TRBD2. The CDR3 is 16 amino acids. J gave up 6 bases and V 4 bases, and 10 bases lay outside the gene matches. Germline CDR1 is SGDLS and CDR2 is YYNGEE. Full variable domain (outside the CDR3, taken from reference TRBV9 and TRBJ2-1): DSGVTQTPKHLITATGQRVTLRCSPRSGDLSVYWYQQSLDQGLQFLIQYYNGEERAKGNILERFSAQQFPDLHSELNLSSLELGDSALYFCASSYGAGGPSNEQFFGPGTRLTVL.

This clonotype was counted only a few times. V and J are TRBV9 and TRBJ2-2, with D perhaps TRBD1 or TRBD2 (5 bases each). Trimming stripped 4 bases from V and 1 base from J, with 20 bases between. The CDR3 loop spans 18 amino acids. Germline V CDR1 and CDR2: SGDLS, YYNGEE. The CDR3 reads CASSTRVYGTGNTGELFF. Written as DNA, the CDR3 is TGTGCCAGCAGCACCCGCGTTTATGGGACGGGGAACACCGGGGAGCTGTTTTTT.

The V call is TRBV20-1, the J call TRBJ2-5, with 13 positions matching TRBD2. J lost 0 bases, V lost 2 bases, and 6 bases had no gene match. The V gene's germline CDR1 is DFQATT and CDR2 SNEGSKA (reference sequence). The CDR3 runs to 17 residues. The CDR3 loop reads CSARPPGLAGYQETQYF. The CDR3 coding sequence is TGCAGTGCTAGACCTCCGGGACTAGCGGGGTACCAAGAGACCCAGTACTTC.